The 18 T cell receptor beta chains below come from one sample, sequenced in a study of response to subunit inactivated influenza vaccine. TCRdb recomputed calls from the RT-PCR reads with MiXCR, one row per CDR3 protein. Of over 750,000 distinct CDR3 sequences in the sample, 21% were seen once. Sequenced here: PBMCs from blood, sampled about 5 days after vaccination. These receptors were collected from a man over 45 who received an inactivated influenza vaccine.

The rearrangement uses TRBV3-1 and TRBJ2-1, with D possibly TRBD2 on 6 matching bases. Germline CDR1 LGHDT, CDR2 YNNKEL (reference sequence). The V end lost 1 base, the J end lost 9 bases, and 22 bases lay between the germline ends. This CDR3 is built from 17 residues. Here the CDR3 DNA reads TGTGCCAGCAGCCAAGTACCGGGACTGGGGGTCGTCGGTGAGCAGTTCTTC. Its translation is CASSQVPGLGVVGEQFF.

This clonotype has just a few counts. The chain has TRBV12-3 or TRBV12-4 and TRBJ2-7, with TRBD1 matching 8 bases. The CDR3 extends over 14 amino acids. Germline trimming cut 4 bases from V and 5 bases from J; bases unmatched to any gene: 7. CDR3 in DNA: TGTGCCAGCAGTTCGCGGACAGGGACGAACGAGCAGTACTTC. Protein sequence: CASSSRTGTNEQYF.

The rearrangement uses TRBV30 and TRBJ1-1; 11 bases agree with TRBD1. With 2 bases clipped from V and 5 bases from J, the junction kept 7 bases outside the gene matches. The germline gives CDR1 GTSNPN, CDR2 SVGIG (reference sequence). The CDR3 is 15 residues long. The CDR3 spells CAWSTPDRGRTEAFF. The CDR3 coding sequence is TGTGCCTGGAGTACACCGGACAGGGGGCGGACTGAAGCTTTCTTT. Using reference TRBV30 and TRBJ1-1 for the parts outside the CDR3, the full variable domain is SQTIHQWPATLVQPVGSPLSLECTVEGTSNPNLYWYRQAAGRGLQLLFYSVGIGQISSEVPQNLSASRPQDRQFILSSKKLLLSDSGFYLCAWSTPDRGRTEAFFGQGTRLTVV.

This clonotype has only a few counts. The chain couples TRBV18 to TRBJ2-5; tentative D call: TRBD2 (6 bases). V was clipped by 5 bases and J by 3 bases, with 10 bases between them. The CDR3 sequence is 13 residues long. Germline-derived CDR1 and CDR2 are KGHSH and LQKENI. CDR3 DNA: TGTGCCAGCTCAACCGGGGGAAAAGAGACCCAGTACTTC. Translating it yields CASSTGGKETQYF.

This clonotype was picked up a small number of times. The J gene is TRBJ1-6, the V gene TRBV11-2; D remains ambiguous. Trimming removed 5 bases from V and 2 bases from J, with 22 bases in between. Germline V lookup: CDR1 SGHAT, CDR2 FQNNGV. This CDR3 is 19 amino acids long. The CDR3 region has the DNA TGTGCCAGCAGCGTTCATATCGACCCCTGGGAGCCCTATAATTCACCCCTCCACTTT. This codes for CASSVHIDPWEPYNSPLHF.

The V call is TRBV7-2, the J call TRBJ2-1, with D hard to call. Per the germline V gene, CDR1 is SGHTA and CDR2 is FQGNSA. The CDR3 is 16 residues long. V was shortened by 3 bases and J by 5 bases, with 17 bases between the two germline ends. This CDR3 is CASSFPMGGANNEQFF. The CDR3 coding sequence is TGTGCCAGCAGCTTCCCGATGGGCGGAGCTAACAATGAGCAGTTCTTC.

This clonotype was seen ten or more times. The chain combines TRBV5-1 with TRBJ2-1, with 11 bases fitting TRBD1. In germline, CDR1 is SGHRS, CDR2 YFSETQ. The CDR3 covers 14 residues. The junction had 4 bases not matched to a gene; V was cut back by 4 bases and J by 7 bases. In DNA, the CDR3 is TGCGCCAGCAGCCTGGGACAGGGGGGGAATGAGCAGTTCTTC. The encoded protein is CASSLGQGGNEQFF.

This clonotype was seen a handful of times. This chain uses TRBV10-3 with TRBJ2-1; 9 nucleotides align to TRBD2. V dropped 6 bases and J dropped 7; count of bases not matched to a gene: 4. The germline V gene encodes CDR1 ENHRY and CDR2 SYGVKD. The CDR3 totals 13 residues. CDR3: CAIRRLAENEQFF. Written as DNA, the CDR3 is TGTGCCATCAGGAGACTAGCGGAGAATGAGCAGTTCTTC.

This clonotype was found a few times. This chain uses TRBV20-1 with TRBJ1-4, with D possibly being TRBD1 (5 bases). Germline-derived CDR1 and CDR2 are DFQATT and SNEGSKA (reference sequence). Trimming left V 6 bases short and J 5 bases short, with 10 bases between. The CDR3 extends over 12 amino acids. CDR3 sequence reads: CSAGDENEKLFF. The DNA for the CDR3 is TGCAGTGCCGGGGACGAGAATGAAAAACTGTTTTTT.

There are many counts of this clonotype. CDR3 nucleotides: TGTGCCAGCAGTTTGGGGACAGGGGTCGCTAATGAAAAACTGTTTTTT. Protein: CASSLGTGVANEKLFF. The J gene is TRBJ1-4, the V gene TRBV27; 10 positions match TRBD1. The CDR3 totals 16 residues. The ends lost 3 bases at V and 3 bases at J; junction bases unmatched: 4. Germline CDR1 and CDR2: MNHEY and SMNVEV (reference sequence). Full variable domain (remainder filled in from reference TRBV27 and TRBJ1-4): EAQVTQNPRYLITVTGKKLTVTCSQNMNHEYMSWYRQDPGLGLRQIYYSMNVEVTDKGDVPEGYKVSRKEKRNFPLILESPSPNQTSLYFCASSLGTGVANEKLFFGSGTQLSVL.

This clonotype was recorded a few times. V gene TRBV20-1 combines with J gene TRBJ2-3; D possibly corresponds to TRBD1 (5 bases). CDR1 is DFQATT, CDR2 SNEGSKA, per germline (reference sequence). This CDR3 is 14 amino acids long. Trimming pared 0 bases from V and 5 bases from J, leaving 12 bases between. The CDR3 loop is CSARDLQEGDTQYF. CDR3 DNA sequence: TGCAGTGCTAGAGATCTACAGGAAGGAGATACGCAGTATTTT.

The chain recombines TRBV10-3 with TRBJ2-2; 8 bases fit TRBD2. The V gene end was trimmed by 4 bases and the J gene end by 4 bases; junction bases not matched to a gene: 8. This CDR3 contains 16 residues. Germline V gene data show CDR1 as ENHRY and CDR2 as SYGVKD. The CDR3 is CAISGKRESVTGELFF. DNA of the CDR3: TGTGCCATCAGTGGAAAGCGGGAGTCGGTCACCGGGGAGCTGTTTTTT.

This clonotype was seen only a few times. The chain carries TRBV5-1 and TRBJ2-3; no reliable D call. The length of the CDR3 is 14 residues. CDR1 is SGHRS, CDR2 YFSETQ, per germline. V lost 4 bases and J lost 2, with 11 bases in between. The CDR3 reads CASSPTTLTDTQYF. CDR3 nucleotides: TGCGCCAGCAGCCCCACCACCCTCACAGATACGCAGTATTTT.

This clonotype occurred a few times. The CDR3 coding sequence is TGCGCCAGCAGCCCCAGTCCCCCAGCCTACGAGCAGTACTTC. Its protein product is CASSPSPPAYEQYF. This chain links TRBV5-1 with TRBJ2-7; the D is unclear. This CDR3 spans 14 amino acids. With 4 bases removed from V and 2 bases from J, the gap between germline ends came to 13 bases. From germline, CDR1 is SGHRS and CDR2 YFSETQ.

A few counts support this clonotype. V usage is TRBV20-1 and J usage is TRBJ2-7; 8 nucleotides line up with TRBD1. This CDR3 is 16 amino acids long. J gave up 1 base and V 8 bases, and 16 bases lay outside the gene matches. The germline V gene encodes CDR1 DFQATT and CDR2 SNEGSKA (reference sequence). The CDR3 loop reads CSTAAGTGIMSYEQYF. In nucleotides, the CDR3 is TGCAGTACCGCCGCCGGGACAGGCATAATGTCCTACGAGCAGTACTTC.

The CDR3 here is CASSPTARTSTDTQYF. The CDR3 DNA sequence: TGTGCCAGCAGCCCCACAGCAAGAACTAGCACAGATACGCAGTATTTT. This chain uses TRBV7-2 with TRBJ2-3; D is uncertain. Trimming took off 5 bases at V and 0 bases at J, with 15 bases between the two ends. Germline V CDR1 and CDR2: SGHTA, FQGNSA. CDR3 size: 16 residues.

The chain has TRBV7-2 and TRBJ2-5; 11 nucleotides align to TRBD2. The CDR3 sequence is 16 residues long. Germline CDR1 is SGHTA and CDR2 is FQGNSA. After removal of 5 bases from V and 0 bases from J, the junction contained 5 bases not matched to a gene. The CDR3 bases are TGTGCCAGCAGCCCCGAACTAGCGGGGGACCAAGAGACCCAGTACTTC. Amino acid sequence: CASSPELAGDQETQYF.

This clonotype has ten or more counts. The chain carries TRBV20-1 and TRBJ2-5; no firm D call. This CDR3 has 10 residues. V shed 3 bases and J shed 3 bases, with 2 bases lying between them. Germline loops: CDR1 DFQATT, CDR2 SNEGSKA (reference sequence). This chain's CDR3 is CSASEETQYF. The CDR3 region has the DNA TGCAGTGCTAGCGAAGAGACCCAGTACTTC.